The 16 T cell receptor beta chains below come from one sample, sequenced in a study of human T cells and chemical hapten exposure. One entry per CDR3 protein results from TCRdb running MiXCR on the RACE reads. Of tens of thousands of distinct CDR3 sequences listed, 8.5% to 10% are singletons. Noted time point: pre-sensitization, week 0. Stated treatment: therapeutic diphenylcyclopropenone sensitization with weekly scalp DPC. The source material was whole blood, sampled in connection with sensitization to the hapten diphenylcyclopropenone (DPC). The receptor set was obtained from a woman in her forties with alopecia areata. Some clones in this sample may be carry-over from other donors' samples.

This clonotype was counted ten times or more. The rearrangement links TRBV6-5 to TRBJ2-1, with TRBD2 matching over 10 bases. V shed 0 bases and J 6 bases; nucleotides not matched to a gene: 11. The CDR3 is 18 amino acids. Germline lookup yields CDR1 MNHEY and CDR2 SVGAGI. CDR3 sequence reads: CASSYSWVLAGATNEQFF. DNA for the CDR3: TGTGCCAGCAGTTACTCCTGGGTTCTAGCGGGGGCCACCAATGAGCAGTTCTTC.

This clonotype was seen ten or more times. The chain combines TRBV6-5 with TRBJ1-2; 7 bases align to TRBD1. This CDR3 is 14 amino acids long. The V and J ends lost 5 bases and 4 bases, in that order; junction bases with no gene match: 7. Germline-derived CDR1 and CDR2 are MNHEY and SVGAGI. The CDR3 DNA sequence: TGTGCCAGCAGTCTACAGGGGCTGGGCTATGGCTACACCTTC. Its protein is CASSLQGLGYGYTF.

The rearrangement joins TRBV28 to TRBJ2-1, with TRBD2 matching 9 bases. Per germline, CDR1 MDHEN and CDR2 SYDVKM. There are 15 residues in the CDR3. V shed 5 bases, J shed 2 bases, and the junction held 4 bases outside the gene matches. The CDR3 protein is CASSPSGAPYNEQFF. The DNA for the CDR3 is TGTGCCAGCAGTCCTAGCGGGGCTCCCTACAATGAGCAGTTCTTC.

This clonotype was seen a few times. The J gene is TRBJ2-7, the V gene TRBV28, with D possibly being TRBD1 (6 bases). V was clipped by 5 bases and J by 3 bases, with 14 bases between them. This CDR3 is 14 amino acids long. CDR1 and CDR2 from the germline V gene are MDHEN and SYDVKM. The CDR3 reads CASSGNNRVYEQYF. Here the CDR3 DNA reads TGTGCCAGCAGTGGAAACAACAGGGTCTACGAGCAGTACTTC.

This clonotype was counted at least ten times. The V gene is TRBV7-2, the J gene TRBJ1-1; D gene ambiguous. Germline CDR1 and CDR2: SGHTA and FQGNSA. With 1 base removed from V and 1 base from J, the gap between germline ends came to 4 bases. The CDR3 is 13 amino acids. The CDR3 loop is CASSLVRNTEAFF. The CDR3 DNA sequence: TGTGCCAGCAGCTTAGTTCGGAACACTGAAGCTTTCTTT.

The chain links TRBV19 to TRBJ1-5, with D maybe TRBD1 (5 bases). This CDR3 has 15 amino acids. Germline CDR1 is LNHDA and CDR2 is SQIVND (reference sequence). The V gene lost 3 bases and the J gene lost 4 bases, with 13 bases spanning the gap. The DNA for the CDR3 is TGTGCCAGTAGTATCCCGGGGCGCGGAAATCAGCCCCAGCATTTT. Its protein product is CASSIPGRGNQPQHF.

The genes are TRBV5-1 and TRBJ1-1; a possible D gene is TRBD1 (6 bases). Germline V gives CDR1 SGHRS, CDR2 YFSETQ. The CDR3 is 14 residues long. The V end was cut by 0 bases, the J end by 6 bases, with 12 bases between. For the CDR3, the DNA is TGCGCCAGCAGCTTGGGCAGGGGATGGTCTGAAGCTTTCTTT. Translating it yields CASSLGRGWSEAFF.

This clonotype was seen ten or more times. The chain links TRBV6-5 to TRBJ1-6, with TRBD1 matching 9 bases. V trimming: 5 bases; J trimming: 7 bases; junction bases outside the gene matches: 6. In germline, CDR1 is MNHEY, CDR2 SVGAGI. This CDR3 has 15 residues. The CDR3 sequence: CASSPRDRENSPLHF. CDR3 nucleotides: TGTGCCAGCAGTCCCCGGGACAGGGAAAATTCACCCCTCCACTTT.

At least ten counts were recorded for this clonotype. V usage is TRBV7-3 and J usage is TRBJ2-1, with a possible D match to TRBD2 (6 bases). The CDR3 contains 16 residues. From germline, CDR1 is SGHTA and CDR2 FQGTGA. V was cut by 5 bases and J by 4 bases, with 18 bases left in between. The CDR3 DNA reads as TGTGCCAGCAGCCTCGGGAATACGGGGAGGTACAATGAGCAGTTCTTC. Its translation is CASSLGNTGRYNEQFF.

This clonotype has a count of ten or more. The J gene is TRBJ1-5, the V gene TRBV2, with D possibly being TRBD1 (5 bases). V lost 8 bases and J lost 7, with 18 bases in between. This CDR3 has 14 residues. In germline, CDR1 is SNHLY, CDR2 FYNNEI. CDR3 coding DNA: TGTGCCAGCCTCGTCGACGGGGGTCGGCAGCCCCAGCATTTT. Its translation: CASLVDGGRQPQHF.

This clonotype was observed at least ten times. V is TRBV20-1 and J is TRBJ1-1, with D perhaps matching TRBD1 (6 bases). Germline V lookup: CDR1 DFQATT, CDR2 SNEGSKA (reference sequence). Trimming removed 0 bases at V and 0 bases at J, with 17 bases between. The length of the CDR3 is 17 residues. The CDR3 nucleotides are TGCAGTGCTAGAGATGCAGGGGCGCGAGGAATGAACACTGAAGCTTTCTTT. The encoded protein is CSARDAGARGMNTEAFF.

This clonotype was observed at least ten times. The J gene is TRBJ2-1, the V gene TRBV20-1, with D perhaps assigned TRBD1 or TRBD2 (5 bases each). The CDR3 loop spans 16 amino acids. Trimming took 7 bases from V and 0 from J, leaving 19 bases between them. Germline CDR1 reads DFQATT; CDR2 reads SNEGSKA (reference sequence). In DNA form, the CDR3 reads TGCAGTGTCCCGAGGGACGCCGAAATCTCCTACAATGAGCAGTTCTTC. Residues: CSVPRDAEISYNEQFF.

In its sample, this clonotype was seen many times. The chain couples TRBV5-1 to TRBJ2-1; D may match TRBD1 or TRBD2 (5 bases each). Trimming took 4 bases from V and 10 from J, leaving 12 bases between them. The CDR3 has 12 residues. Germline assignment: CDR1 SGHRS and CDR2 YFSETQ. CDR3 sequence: CASSDGTLEQFF. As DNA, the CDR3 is TGCGCCAGCAGCGACGGGACGCTGGAGCAGTTCTTC.

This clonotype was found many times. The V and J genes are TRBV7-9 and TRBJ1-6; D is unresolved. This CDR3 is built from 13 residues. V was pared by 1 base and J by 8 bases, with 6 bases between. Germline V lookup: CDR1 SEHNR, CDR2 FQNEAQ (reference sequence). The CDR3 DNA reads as TGTGCCAGCAGCTTAGATGAAGATTCACCCCTCCACTTT. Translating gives CASSLDEDSPLHF. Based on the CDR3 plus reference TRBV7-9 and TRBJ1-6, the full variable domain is DTGVSQNPRHKITKRGQNVTFRCDPISEHNRLYWYRQTLGQGPEFLTYFQNEAQLEKSRLLSDRFSAERPKGSFSTLEIQRTEQGDSAMYLCASSLDEDSPLHFGNGTRLTVT.

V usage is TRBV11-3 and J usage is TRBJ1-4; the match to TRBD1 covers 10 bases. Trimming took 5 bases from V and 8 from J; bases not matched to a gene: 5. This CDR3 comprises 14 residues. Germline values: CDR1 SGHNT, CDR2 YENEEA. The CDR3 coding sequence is TGTGCCAGCAGCCCCGGGACAGGGGAAGAAAAACTGTTTTTT. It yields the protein CASSPGTGEEKLFF.

CDR3: CASSRRTGGTEAFF. DNA for the CDR3: TGTGCCAGCAGCCGGCGGACAGGGGGCACTGAAGCTTTCTTT. V usage is TRBV28 and J usage is TRBJ1-1; the match to TRBD1 covers 10 bases. V gave up 6 bases and J gave up 4 bases; unmatched junction bases: 5. This CDR3 comprises 14 residues. The germline V gene encodes CDR1 MDHEN and CDR2 SYDVKM.